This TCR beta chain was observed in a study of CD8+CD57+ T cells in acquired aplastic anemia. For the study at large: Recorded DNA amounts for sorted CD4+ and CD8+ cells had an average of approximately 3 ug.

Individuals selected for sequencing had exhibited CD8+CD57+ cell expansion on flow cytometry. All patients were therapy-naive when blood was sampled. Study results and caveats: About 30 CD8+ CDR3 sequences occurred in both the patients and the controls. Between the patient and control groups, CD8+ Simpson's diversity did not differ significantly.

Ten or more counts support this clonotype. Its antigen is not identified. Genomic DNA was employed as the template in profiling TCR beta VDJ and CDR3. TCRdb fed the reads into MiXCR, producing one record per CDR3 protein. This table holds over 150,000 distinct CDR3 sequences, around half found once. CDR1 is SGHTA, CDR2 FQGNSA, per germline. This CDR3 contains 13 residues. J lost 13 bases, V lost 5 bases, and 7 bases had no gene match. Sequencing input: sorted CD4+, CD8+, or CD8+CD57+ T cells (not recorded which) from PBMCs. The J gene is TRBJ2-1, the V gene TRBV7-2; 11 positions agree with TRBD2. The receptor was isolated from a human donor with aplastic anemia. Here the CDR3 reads CASSEYTSGRQFF. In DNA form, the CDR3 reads TGTGCCAGCAGCGAGTATACTAGCGGGAGACAGTTCTTC.